The 27 T cell receptor beta chains below all came from one sample that was sequenced in a study of CD8 T cells in ankylosing spondylitis. TCRdb passed the 5' RACE reads through MiXCR, listing each CDR3 protein once. The sample has about 160,000 distinct CDR3 sequences; around 20% are singletons. The material sequenced was blood, either unsorted or a sorted T cell fraction (not recorded which). All receptors come from a male donor with ankylosing spondylitis or in good health (not recorded which).

Many counts were recorded for this clonotype. The genes are TRBV15 and TRBJ1-4; D not resolved. Germline V gene sequence: CDR1 LNHNV, CDR2 YYDKDF (reference sequence). V lost 0 bases and J 8 bases, leaving 7 bases between the germline ends. CDR3 length: 13 residues. CDR3 in amino acids: CATSRDYREKLFF. The DNA of the CDR3 is TGTGCCACCAGCAGAGATTATCGGGAAAAACTGTTTTTT.

In this sample, this clonotype turned up a few times. The chain has TRBV3-1 and TRBJ2-2; no clear D gene. The CDR3 length is 14 residues. The germline gives CDR1 LGHDT, CDR2 YNNKEL (reference sequence). V lost 1 base and J 5 bases, leaving 8 bases between the germline ends. This chain's CDR3 is CASSQGVPTGELFF. The CDR3 nucleotides read TGTGCCAGCAGCCAAGGCGTCCCTACCGGGGAGCTGTTTTTT. Based on the CDR3 plus reference TRBV3-1 and TRBJ2-2, the full variable domain is DTAVSQTPKYLVTQMGNDKSIKCEQNLGHDTMYWYKQDSKKFLKIMFSYNNKELIINETVPNRFSPKSPDKAHLNLHINSLELGDSAVYFCASSQGVPTGELFFGEGSRLTVL.

CDR3 nucleotides: TGCAGTGCCCTCCCGACAGAGAGCAATCAGCCCCAGCATTTT. This sequence encodes CSALPTESNQPQHF. The chain recombines TRBV20-1 with TRBJ1-5, with D possibly TRBD1 on 5 matching bases. The CDR3 is 14 amino acids. V gave up 6 bases and J gave up 1 base, with 13 bases separating them. Germline V gives CDR1 DFQATT, CDR2 SNEGSKA (reference sequence).

The table lists this clonotype with a few counts. This chain connects TRBV7-9 to TRBJ2-3; possibly TRBD1 for D (6 bases). In germline, CDR1 is SEHNR, CDR2 FQNEAQ (reference sequence). The CDR3 totals 14 residues. V was cut by 5 bases and J by 5 bases, with 14 bases left in between. CDR3 sequence reads: CASSPTSGVDTQYF. The CDR3 nucleotides read TGTGCCAGCAGCCCGACCTCAGGGGTAGATACGCAGTATTTT.

There are many counts of this clonotype. The V gene is TRBV3-1, the J gene TRBJ2-1, with 9 bases matching TRBD2. V trimming: 8 bases; J trimming: 10 bases; junction bases outside the gene matches: 12. Germline V CDR1 and CDR2: LGHDT, YNNKEL (reference sequence). The CDR3 contains 14 residues. CDR3 coding DNA: TGTGCCAGCGCAGAAAGCGGGAGGAGGCACGAGCAGTTCTTC. This codes for CASAESGRRHEQFF.

This clonotype occurred many times. The gene calls are TRBV7-9 and TRBJ2-3; 9 positions agree with TRBD1. Germline loops: CDR1 SEHNR, CDR2 FQNEAQ (reference sequence). The CDR3 spans 16 residues. V shed 5 bases, J shed 0 bases, and the junction held 6 bases outside the gene matches. The CDR3 loop is CASSGTGWLSTDTQYF. Here the CDR3 DNA reads TGTGCCAGCAGCGGGACAGGGTGGCTTAGCACAGATACGCAGTATTTT.

The table lists this clonotype with many counts. The V and J genes are TRBV5-1 and TRBJ2-1, with 9 nucleotides matching TRBD2. V gave up 4 bases and J gave up 9 bases; unmatched junction bases: 8. The CDR3 has 14 residues. Germline V gene lookup returns CDR1 SGHRS and CDR2 YFSETQ. CDR3 sequence: CASSILAGSIEQFF. CDR3 DNA: TGCGCCAGCAGCATTCTAGCGGGAAGTATTGAGCAGTTCTTC.

This clonotype has a handful of counts. The V and J genes are TRBV25-1 and TRBJ2-5; D is unclear. V was clipped by 1 base and J by 2 bases, with 11 bases between them. This CDR3 has 15 amino acids. In germline, CDR1 is MGHDK, CDR2 SYGVNS. As DNA, the CDR3 is TGTGCCAGCAGTGAATCTTTGACTTATCAAGAGACCCAGTACTTC. Protein product: CASSESLTYQETQYF.

The chain has TRBV7-9 and TRBJ2-1; D is unclear. V shed 5 bases and J shed 9 bases, with 5 bases lying between them. The V gene's germline CDR1 is SEHNR and CDR2 FQNEAQ (reference sequence). The CDR3 spans 10 residues. The DNA for the CDR3 is TGTGCCAGCAGCCTGTTTGAGCAGTTCTTC. Translation: CASSLFEQFF. Filled out from reference TRBV7-9 and TRBJ2-1, the complete variable domain reads DTGVSQNPRHKITKRGQNVTFRCDPISEHNRLYWYRQTLGQGPEFLTYFQNEAQLEKSRLLSDRFSAERPKGSFSTLEIQRTEQGDSAMYLCASSLFEQFFGPGTRLTVL.

This clonotype was observed many times. This chain uses TRBV5-1 with TRBJ1-4; 10 nucleotides agree with TRBD1. CDR1 is SGHRS, CDR2 YFSETQ, per germline. The CDR3 spans 15 residues. Trimming took 4 bases from V and 8 from J; bases not matched to a gene: 8. CDR3 in amino acids: CASSLTGGDGEKLFF. The CDR3 DNA reads as TGCGCCAGCAGCCTGACAGGGGGCGATGGAGAAAAACTGTTTTTT.

This clonotype was seen more than once but under ten times. V and J are TRBV5-4 and TRBJ2-1, with D possibly being TRBD1 (5 bases). The ends were cut back, 1 base at V and 9 bases at J, with 17 bases in the middle. This CDR3 spans 15 amino acids. Germline lookup yields CDR1 SGHNT and CDR2 YYREEE (reference sequence). Written as DNA, the CDR3 is TGTGCCAGCAGCTTGCCTTGGCAGGGAAAAGGTGAGCAGTTCTTC. This translates into CASSLPWQGKGEQFF.

This clonotype has ten or more counts. The rearrangement uses TRBV7-8 and TRBJ2-7, with 10 positions matching TRBD2. V dropped 2 bases and J dropped 4; count of bases not matched to a gene: 5. This CDR3 contains 15 residues. Germline assignment: CDR1 SGHVS and CDR2 FQNEAQ. CDR3 sequence (DNA): TGTGCCAGCAGCTTACCTAGCGGGAGTCCATACGAGCAGTACTTC. Translating it yields CASSLPSGSPYEQYF.

In this sample, this clonotype turned up a few times. The chain is built from TRBV7-6 and TRBJ1-6; D ambiguous. Trimming pared 5 bases from V and 8 bases from J, leaving 16 bases between. The V gene's germline CDR1 is SGHVS and CDR2 FNYEAQ. The CDR3 is 15 amino acids. CDR3: CASSTRHTSDSPLHF. Here the CDR3 DNA reads TGTGCCAGCAGCACCCGACACACTTCGGATTCACCCCTCCACTTT.

The chain recombines TRBV27 with TRBJ2-1, with 7 bases fitting TRBD1. The germline gives CDR1 MNHEY, CDR2 SMNVEV (reference sequence). This CDR3 is built from 15 residues. V lost 2 bases, J lost 6 bases, and 7 bases stayed unmatched. CDR3 amino acids: CASSLGTDLGNEQFF. The DNA for the CDR3 is TGTGCCAGCAGTTTAGGGACAGATCTGGGCAATGAGCAGTTCTTC.

The chain is built from TRBV7-2 and TRBJ1-2, with D uncertain. Trimming shortened V by 4 bases and J by 8 bases, and 14 bases separated the two germline ends. The CDR3 loop spans 13 amino acids. In germline, CDR1 is SGHTA, CDR2 FQGNSA. CDR3 in amino acids: CASSSRAMRGYTF. The CDR3 DNA follows: TGTGCCAGCAGCTCAAGGGCGATGAGGGGCTACACCTTC.

This clonotype was seen many times. The chain couples TRBV2 to TRBJ1-2, with 9 bases identical to TRBD1. The CDR3 consists of 14 residues. Losses at the gene ends were 6 bases for V and 8 bases for J; bases not matched to a gene: 10. Per germline, CDR1 SNHLY and CDR2 FYNNEI. The CDR3, as DNA: TGTGCCAGCAGGGCCGACAGGGGGGCCAGGGGCTACACCTTC. Amino acid sequence: CASRADRGARGYTF.

This chain uses TRBV5-1 with TRBJ1-4; D call uncertain. The length of the CDR3 is 15 residues. V was shortened by 4 bases and J by 8 bases, with 18 bases between the two germline ends. Germline V gene sequence: CDR1 SGHRS, CDR2 YFSETQ. The CDR3 DNA follows: TGCGCCAGCAGCCCGTGGGGAACCGCCGGAGAAAAACTGTTTTTT. Protein product: CASSPWGTAGEKLFF. The full variable domain, its missing parts supplied by reference TRBV5-1 and TRBJ1-4, is KAGVTQTPRYLIKTRGQQVTLSCSPISGHRSVSWYQQTPGQGLQFLFEYFSETQRNKGNFPGRFSGRQFSNSRSEMNVSTLELGDSALYLCASSPWGTAGEKLFFGSGTQLSVL.

This clonotype was seen a handful of times. The chain carries TRBV24-1 and TRBJ1-6, with D uncertain. Between the trimmed V and J ends, which lost 4 bases and 7 bases, there was a span of 13 bases. The germline gives CDR1 KGHDR, CDR2 SFDVKD. The CDR3 has 15 residues. In nucleotides, the CDR3 is TGTGCCACCAGTGACTCTACGTTACAGAATTCACCCCTCCACTTT. Protein sequence: CATSDSTLQNSPLHF.

This chain connects TRBV6-1 to TRBJ2-1; 7 bases are shared with TRBD2. This CDR3 has 17 residues. From germline, CDR1 is MNHNS and CDR2 SASEGT. V was pared by 2 bases and J by 0 bases, with 7 bases of the junction left unmatched. CDR3 sequence reads: CASSEIWREPSYNEQFF. The CDR3 DNA is TGTGCCAGCAGTGAAATTTGGCGGGAGCCCTCCTACAATGAGCAGTTCTTC.

The rearrangement links TRBV7-9 to TRBJ2-3; no definite D call. CDR3 length equals 13 residues. V was cut by 5 bases and J by 2 bases, with 8 bases left in between. The germline CDR1 and CDR2 sequences are SEHNR and FQNEAQ (reference sequence). This CDR3 reads CASSRSLTDTQYF. In DNA, the CDR3 is TGTGCCAGCAGCCGCTCCCTCACAGATACGCAGTATTTT.

This clonotype was detected a few times. The rearrangement joins TRBV5-1 to TRBJ2-5; the match to TRBD2 covers 8 bases. The V and J ends lost 7 bases and 1 base, in that order; junction bases with no gene match: 9. There are 15 residues in the CDR3. Germline V gene lookup returns CDR1 SGHRS and CDR2 YFSETQ. CDR3 loop: CASGQASGFQETQYF. In DNA, the CDR3 is TGCGCCAGCGGTCAGGCTAGCGGGTTCCAAGAGACCCAGTACTTC.

This clonotype was detected ten times or more. The rearrangement joins TRBV15 to TRBJ2-6; the D gene is possibly TRBD2 (6 bases). Germline CDR1 is LNHNV and CDR2 is YYDKDF (reference sequence). V dropped 3 bases and J dropped 4 bases, with 13 bases sitting between them. The CDR3 has 16 residues. The CDR3 nucleotides are TGTGCCACCAGCAGCCTAGAACTAGCCGGGGCCAACGTCCTGACTTTC. It yields the protein CATSSLELAGANVLTF.

This clonotype was detected only a few times. The gene calls are TRBV20-1 and TRBJ2-2; 8 nucleotides align to TRBD2. The ends lost 0 bases at V and 1 base at J; junction bases unmatched: 7. Germline V lookup: CDR1 DFQATT, CDR2 SNEGSKA (reference sequence). This CDR3 comprises 17 residues. Written as DNA, the CDR3 is TGCAGTGCTAGAGAGCGGCTAGCGGGCGAGAACACCGGGGAGCTGTTTTTT. Amino acid sequence: CSARERLAGENTGELFF.

This clonotype was seen only a few times. This chain connects TRBV29-1 to TRBJ1-1; tentative D call: TRBD1 (6 bases). The CDR3 length is 13 residues. Germline V gives CDR1 SQVTM, CDR2 ANQGSEA. V gave up 8 bases and J gave up 0 bases, with 13 bases separating them. This CDR3 is CSLYRDMNTEAFF. The CDR3 region has the DNA TGCAGCCTATACAGGGATATGAACACTGAAGCTTTCTTT. The complete variable domain, with remaining parts taken from reference TRBV29-1 and TRBJ1-1, reads SAVISQKPSRDICQRGTSLTIQCQVDSQVTMMFWYRQQPGQSLTLIATANQGSEATYESGFVIDKFPISRPNLTFSTLTVSNMSPEDSSIYLCSLYRDMNTEAFFGQGTRLTVV.

This clonotype was counted only a few times. CDR3 DNA: TGTGCCAGCTCATCGGCGACTAGCACAGATACGCAGTATTTT. The encoded protein is CASSSATSTDTQYF. The chain recombines TRBV18 with TRBJ2-3; D is unresolved. This CDR3 is 14 amino acids long. V lost 5 bases and J 0 bases, leaving 9 bases between the germline ends. Germline V gene data show CDR1 as KGHSH and CDR2 as LQKENI.

The chain couples TRBV28 to TRBJ1-1; a weak D match, TRBD1 (5 bases). The CDR3 has 12 amino acids. CDR1 is MDHEN and CDR2 is SYDVKM in the germline V gene. Trimming removed 2 bases from V and 7 bases from J, with 8 bases in between. The CDR3 nucleotides read TGTGCCAGCAGTTTACCCCAGGGTGAAGCTTTCTTT. Protein: CASSLPQGEAFF.

As regards this clonotype: Compared with germline, one end of the junction differs, possibly owing to a read error. The chain has TRBV6-5 and TRBJ2-3; D gene ambiguous. This CDR3 comprises 15 residues. The germline gives CDR1 MNHEY, CDR2 SVGAGI. For the CDR3, the DNA is TGTGTCAGCAGTTACTCGCGACCGAGCACAGATACGCAGTATTTT. Residues: CVSSYSRPSTDTQYF.